This T cell receptor (beta chain) was sequenced during a study of HIV-infected patients and healthy controls. Study results and limitations: HIV-infected patients and controls differed significantly in mean usage of eight alpha and eight beta V genes. HIV-associated CDR3 frequencies dropped significantly during therapy; CMV-associated ones, mostly rising, changed nonsignificantly. HIV+ repertoires were severely depleted of MAIT alpha-chain CDR3s, unlike healthy controls.

In its sample, this clonotype was seen many times. As yet, its antigen is unknown. Around 450 ng RNA was reverse transcribed with alpha and beta constant-region primers. Each of the alpha and beta chains got its own library through chain-specific third strand synthesis with indices. TCRdb ran MiXCR on the 5' RACE reads and lists one entry per CDR3 protein. The data contain 7,500 to 9,500 distinct CDR3 sequences, 8% of them singletons. No cell fractionation was done, so the repertoire covers all unsorted peripheral blood T cells. Trimming left V 0 bases short and J 7 bases short, with 9 bases between. Germline-derived CDR1 and CDR2 are KGHSH and LQKENI. The CDR3 consists of 13 residues.

The input for sequencing was blood, taken before antiretroviral therapy. The receptor's source is an adult with HIV infection. The donor label of this sample is uncertain. The chain recombines TRBV18 with TRBJ1-2; no clear D. CDR3 bases: TGTGCCAGCTCACCACCCGACTCCCCTGGCTACACCTTC. Translated, it gives CASSPPDSPGYTF.